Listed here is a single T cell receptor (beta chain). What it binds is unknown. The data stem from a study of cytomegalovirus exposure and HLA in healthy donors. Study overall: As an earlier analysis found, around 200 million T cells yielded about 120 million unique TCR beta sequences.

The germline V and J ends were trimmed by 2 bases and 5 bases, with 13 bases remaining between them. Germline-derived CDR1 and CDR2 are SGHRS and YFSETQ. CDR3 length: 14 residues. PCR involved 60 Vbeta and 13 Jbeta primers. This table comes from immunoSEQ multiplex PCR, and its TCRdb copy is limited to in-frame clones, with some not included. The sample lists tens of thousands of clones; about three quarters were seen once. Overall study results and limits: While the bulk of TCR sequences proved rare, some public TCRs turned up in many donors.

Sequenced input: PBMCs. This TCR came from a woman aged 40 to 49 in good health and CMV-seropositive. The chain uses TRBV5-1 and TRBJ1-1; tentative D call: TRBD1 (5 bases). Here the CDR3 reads CASSFKSGDTEAFF. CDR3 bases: TGCGCCAGCAGCTTCAAATCGGGGGATACTGAAGCTTTCTTT.